This T cell receptor (beta chain) was documented in a study of shared clonotypes between healthy human individuals. Study observations and caveats: Clonotype sharing among donors, it was expected, would be affected by sequencing depth. Generally, naive subsets (rather than memory subsets) showed larger estimated richness. Across a few donors, naive CD4 shared roughly 5.1%, naive CD8 under 4%, memory CD4 roughly 2.5%, memory CD8 under 0.5%.

Method: immunoSEQ multiplex PCR; TCRdb's copy keeps in-frame clones and lacks some. This sample has millions of clones; 85% to 95% occur once, and the top ten carry 0.35% to 0.45%. This clone was seen only once. Its antigen is as yet unknown. The CDR3 runs to 14 residues. Per germline, CDR1 MDHEN and CDR2 SYDVKM. V lost 4 bases and J lost 5, with 14 bases in between. Material: naive CD4+ T cells from PBMCs. The subset was: CD45RA+ positively selected. The rearrangement links TRBV28 to TRBJ2-5; D perhaps matches TRBD1 (6 bases). This clonotype was sampled from a man in his late teens or twenties in good health. Some clones in this sample may be carry-over from other donors' samples. The DNA of the CDR3 is TGTGCCAGCAGTTCCGGCAGGGGATTCGAGACCCAGTACTTC. This sequence encodes CASSSGRGFETQYF.